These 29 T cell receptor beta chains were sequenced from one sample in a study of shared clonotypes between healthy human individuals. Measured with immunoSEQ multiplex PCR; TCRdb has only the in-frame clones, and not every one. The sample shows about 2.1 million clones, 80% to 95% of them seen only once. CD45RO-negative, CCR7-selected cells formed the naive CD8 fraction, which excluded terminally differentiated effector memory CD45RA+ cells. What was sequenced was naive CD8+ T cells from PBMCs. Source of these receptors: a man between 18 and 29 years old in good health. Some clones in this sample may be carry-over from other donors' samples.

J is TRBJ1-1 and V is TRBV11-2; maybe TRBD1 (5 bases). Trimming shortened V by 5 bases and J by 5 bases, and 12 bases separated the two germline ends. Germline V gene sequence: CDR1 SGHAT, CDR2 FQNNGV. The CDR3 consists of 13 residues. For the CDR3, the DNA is TGTGCCAGCAGCCAAGGGACGGCTACTGAAGCTTTCTTT. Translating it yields CASSQGTATEAFF.

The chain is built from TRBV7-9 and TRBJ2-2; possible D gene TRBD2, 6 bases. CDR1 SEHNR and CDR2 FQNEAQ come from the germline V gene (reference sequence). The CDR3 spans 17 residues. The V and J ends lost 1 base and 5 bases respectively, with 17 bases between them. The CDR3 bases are TGTGCCAGCAGCTTAGGAGAGACAGCTGGGAGGACCGGGGAGCTGTTTTTT. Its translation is CASSLGETAGRTGELFF.

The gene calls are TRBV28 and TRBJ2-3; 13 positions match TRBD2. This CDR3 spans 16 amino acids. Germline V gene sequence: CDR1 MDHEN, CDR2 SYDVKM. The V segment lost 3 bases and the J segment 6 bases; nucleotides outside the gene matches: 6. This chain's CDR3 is CASSFELAGGPDTQYF. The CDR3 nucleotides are TGTGCCAGCAGTTTTGAACTAGCGGGAGGGCCTGATACGCAGTATTTT.

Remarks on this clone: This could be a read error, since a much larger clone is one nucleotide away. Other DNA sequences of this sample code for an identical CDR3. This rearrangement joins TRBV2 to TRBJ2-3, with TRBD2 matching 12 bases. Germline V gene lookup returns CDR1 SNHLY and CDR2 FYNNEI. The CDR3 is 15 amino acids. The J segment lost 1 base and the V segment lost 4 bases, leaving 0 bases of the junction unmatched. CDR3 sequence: CASSGLAGGTDTQYF. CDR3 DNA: TGTGCCAGCAGTGGACTAGCGGGAGGCACAGATACGCAGTATTTT.

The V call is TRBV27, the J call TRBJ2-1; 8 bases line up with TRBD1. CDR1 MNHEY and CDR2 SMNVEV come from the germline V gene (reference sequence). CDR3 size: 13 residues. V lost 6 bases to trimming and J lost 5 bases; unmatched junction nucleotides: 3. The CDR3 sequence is CASRQTGDNEQFF. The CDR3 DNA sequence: TGTGCCAGCAGGCAGACAGGGGACAATGAGCAGTTCTTC.

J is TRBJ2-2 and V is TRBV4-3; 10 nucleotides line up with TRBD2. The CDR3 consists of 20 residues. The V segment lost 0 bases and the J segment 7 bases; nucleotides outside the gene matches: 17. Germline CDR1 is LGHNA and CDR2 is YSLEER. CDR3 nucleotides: TGCGCCAGCAGCCAAGATCGGGAGGCTAGCGGGAGCGGGGCGAACGGGGAGCTGTTTTTT. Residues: CASSQDREASGSGANGELFF.

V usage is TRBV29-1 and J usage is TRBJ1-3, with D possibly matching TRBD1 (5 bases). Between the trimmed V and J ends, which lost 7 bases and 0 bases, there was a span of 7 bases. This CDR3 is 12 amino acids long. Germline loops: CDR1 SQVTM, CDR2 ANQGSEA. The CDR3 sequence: CSAGGSGNTIYF. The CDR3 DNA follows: TGCAGCGCGGGGGGCTCTGGAAACACCATATATTTT.

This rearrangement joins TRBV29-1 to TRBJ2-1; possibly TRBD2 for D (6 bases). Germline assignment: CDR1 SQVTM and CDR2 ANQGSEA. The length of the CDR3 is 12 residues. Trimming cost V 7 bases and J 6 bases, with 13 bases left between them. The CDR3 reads CSAVLASNEQFF. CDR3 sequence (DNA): TGCAGCGCTGTACTAGCCAGCAATGAGCAGTTCTTC.

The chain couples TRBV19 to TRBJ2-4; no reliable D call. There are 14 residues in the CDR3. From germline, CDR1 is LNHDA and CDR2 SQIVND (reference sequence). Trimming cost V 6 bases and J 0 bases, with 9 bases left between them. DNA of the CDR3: TGTGCCAGTAGGGATCGGCAAGCCAAAAACATTCAGTACTTC. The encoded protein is CASRDRQAKNIQYF.

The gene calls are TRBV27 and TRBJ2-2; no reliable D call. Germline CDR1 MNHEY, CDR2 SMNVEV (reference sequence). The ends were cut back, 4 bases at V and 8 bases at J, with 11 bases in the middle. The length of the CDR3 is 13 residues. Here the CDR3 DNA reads TGTGCCAGCAGTTCCCCTCTCAGGGGGGAGCTGTTTTTT. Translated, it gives CASSSPLRGELFF.

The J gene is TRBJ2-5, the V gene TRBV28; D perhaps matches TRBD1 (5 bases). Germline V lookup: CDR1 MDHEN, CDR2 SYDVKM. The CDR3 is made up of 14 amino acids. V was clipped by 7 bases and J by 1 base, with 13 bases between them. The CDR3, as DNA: TGTGCCAGCATCCGACAGAGAAGCCAAGAGACCCAGTACTTC. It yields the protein CASIRQRSQETQYF.

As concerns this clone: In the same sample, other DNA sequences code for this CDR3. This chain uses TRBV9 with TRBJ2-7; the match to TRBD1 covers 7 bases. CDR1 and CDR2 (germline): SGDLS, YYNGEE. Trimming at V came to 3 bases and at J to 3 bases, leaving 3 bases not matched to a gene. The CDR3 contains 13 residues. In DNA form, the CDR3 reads TGTGCCAGCAGCGATAGGACAGGCTACGAGCAGTACTTC. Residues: CASSDRTGYEQYF. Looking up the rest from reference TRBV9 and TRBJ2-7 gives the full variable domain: DSGVTQTPKHLITATGQRVTLRCSPRSGDLSVYWYQQSLDQGLQFLIQYYNGEERAKGNILERFSAQQFPDLHSELNLSSLELGDSALYFCASSDRTGYEQYFGPGTRLTVT.

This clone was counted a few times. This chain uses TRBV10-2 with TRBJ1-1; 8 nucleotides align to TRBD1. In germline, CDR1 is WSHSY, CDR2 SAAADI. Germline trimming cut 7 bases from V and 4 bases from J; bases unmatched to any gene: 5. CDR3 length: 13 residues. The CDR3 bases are TGCGCCAGCAAATCACAGGGGGGCACTGAAGCTTTCTTT. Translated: CASKSQGGTEAFF.

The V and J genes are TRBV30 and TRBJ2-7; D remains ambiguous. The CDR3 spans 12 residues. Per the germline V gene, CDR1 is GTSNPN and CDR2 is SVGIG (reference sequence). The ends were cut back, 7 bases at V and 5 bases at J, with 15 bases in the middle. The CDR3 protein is CAYQGRRNEQYF. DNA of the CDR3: TGTGCCTATCAAGGGCGGCGAAACGAGCAGTACTTC.

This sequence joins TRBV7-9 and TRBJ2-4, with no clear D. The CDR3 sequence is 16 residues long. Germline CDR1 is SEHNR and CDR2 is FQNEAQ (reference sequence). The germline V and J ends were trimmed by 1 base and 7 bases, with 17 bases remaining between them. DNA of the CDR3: TGTGCCAGCAGCTTAGTACAGATCACGGGTAGTAACATTCAGTACTTC. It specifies CASSLVQITGSNIQYF.

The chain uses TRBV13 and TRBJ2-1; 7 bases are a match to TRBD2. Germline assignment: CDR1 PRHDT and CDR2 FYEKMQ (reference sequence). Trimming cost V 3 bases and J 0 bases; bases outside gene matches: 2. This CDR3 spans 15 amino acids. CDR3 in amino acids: CASSFLADSYNEQFF. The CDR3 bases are TGTGCCAGCAGCTTTCTAGCGGACTCCTACAATGAGCAGTTCTTC.

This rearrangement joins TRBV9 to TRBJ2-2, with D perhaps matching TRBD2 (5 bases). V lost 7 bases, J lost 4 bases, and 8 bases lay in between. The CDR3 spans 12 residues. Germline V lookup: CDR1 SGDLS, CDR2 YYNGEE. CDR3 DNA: TGTGCCAGCGGACTTTTCACCGGGGAGCTGTTTTTT. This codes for CASGLFTGELFF.

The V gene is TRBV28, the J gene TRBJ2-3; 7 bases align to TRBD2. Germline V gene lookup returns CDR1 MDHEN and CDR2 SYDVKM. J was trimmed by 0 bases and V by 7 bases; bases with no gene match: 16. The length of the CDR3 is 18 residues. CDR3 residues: CASTPRFLRGTSTDTQYF. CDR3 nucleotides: TGTGCCAGCACCCCAAGGTTCCTGCGGGGGACGAGCACAGATACGCAGTATTTT.

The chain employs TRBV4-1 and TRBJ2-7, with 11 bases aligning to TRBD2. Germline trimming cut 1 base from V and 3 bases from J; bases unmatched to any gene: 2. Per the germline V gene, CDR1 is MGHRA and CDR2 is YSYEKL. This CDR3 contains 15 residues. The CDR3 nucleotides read TGCGCCAGCAGCCAAGGGACTAGCGGGTTCTACGAGCAGTACTTC. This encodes CASSQGTSGFYEQYF.

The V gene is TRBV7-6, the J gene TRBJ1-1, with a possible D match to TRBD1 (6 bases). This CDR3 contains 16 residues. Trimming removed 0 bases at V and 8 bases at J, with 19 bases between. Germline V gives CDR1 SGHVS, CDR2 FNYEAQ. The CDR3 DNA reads TGTGCCAGCAGCTTAGCGTTGGGGTCAGGGGAGAGGGAAGCTTTCTTT. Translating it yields CASSLALGSGEREAFF.

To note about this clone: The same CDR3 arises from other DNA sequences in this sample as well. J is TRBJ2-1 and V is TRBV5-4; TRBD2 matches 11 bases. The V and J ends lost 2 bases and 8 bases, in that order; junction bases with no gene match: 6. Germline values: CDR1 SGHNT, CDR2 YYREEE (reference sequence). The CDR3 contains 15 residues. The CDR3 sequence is CASSLGLAGGYEQFF. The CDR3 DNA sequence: TGTGCCAGCAGCTTAGGCCTAGCGGGAGGCTATGAGCAGTTCTTC.

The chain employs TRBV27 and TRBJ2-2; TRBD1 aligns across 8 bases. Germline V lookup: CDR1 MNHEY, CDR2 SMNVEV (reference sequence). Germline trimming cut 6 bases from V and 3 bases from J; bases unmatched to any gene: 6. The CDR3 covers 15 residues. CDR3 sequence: CASRRQGPHTGELFF. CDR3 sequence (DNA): TGTGCCAGCAGGAGACAGGGGCCACACACCGGGGAGCTGTTTTTT.

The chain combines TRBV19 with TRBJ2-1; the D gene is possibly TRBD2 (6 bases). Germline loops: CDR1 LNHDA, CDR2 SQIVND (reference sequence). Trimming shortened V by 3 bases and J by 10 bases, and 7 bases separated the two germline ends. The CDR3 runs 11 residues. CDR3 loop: CASSMGREQFF. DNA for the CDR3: TGTGCCAGTAGTATGGGGAGGGAGCAGTTCTTC.

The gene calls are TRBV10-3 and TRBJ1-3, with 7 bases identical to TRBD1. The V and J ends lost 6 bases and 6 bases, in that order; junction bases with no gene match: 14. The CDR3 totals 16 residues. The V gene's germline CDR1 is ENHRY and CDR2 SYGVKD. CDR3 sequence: CAIRTARAGGLNTIYF. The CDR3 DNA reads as TGTGCCATCAGGACGGCCCGGGCAGGGGGACTAAACACCATATATTTT.

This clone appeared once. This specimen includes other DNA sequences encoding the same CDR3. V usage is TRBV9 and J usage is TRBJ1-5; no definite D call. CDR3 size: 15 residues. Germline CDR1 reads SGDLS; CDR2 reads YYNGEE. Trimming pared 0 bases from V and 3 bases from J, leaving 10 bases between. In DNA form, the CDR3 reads TGTGCCAGCAGCGTAGGAGATAGCTACAATCAGCCCCAGCATTTT. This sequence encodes CASSVGDSYNQPQHF.

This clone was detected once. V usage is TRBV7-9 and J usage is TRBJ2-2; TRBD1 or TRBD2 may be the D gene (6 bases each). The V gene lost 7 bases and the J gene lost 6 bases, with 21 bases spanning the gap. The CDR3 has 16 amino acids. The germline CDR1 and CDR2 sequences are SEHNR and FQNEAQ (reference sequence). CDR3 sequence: CASIPAGTQRAGELFF. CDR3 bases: TGTGCCAGCATCCCAGCAGGGACACAGCGGGCCGGGGAGCTGTTTTTT.

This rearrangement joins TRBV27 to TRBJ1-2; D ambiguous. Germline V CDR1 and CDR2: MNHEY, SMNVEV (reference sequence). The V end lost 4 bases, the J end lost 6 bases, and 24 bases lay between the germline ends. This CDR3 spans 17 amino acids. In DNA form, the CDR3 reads TGTGCCAGCAGTTACATACTCCGGGCGAGGAGGGAGGATGGCTACACCTTC. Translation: CASSYILRARREDGYTF.

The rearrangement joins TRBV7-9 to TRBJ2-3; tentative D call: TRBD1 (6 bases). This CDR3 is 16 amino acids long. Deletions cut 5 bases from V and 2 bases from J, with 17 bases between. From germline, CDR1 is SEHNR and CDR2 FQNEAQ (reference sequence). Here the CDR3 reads CASSPWTEASTDTQYF. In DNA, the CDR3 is TGTGCCAGCAGCCCATGGACAGAGGCTTCCACAGATACGCAGTATTTT.

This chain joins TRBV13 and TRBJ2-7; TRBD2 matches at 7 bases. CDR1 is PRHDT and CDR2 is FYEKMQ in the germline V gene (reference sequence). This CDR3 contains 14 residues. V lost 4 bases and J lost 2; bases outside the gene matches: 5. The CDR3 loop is CASSSLATTYEQYF. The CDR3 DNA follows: TGTGCCAGCAGCTCACTAGCGACCACCTACGAGCAGTACTTC.